This T cell receptor (beta chain) was captured in a study of T-cell reconstitution after alpha-beta-depleted transplantation in children. This clonotype appeared a few times. The CDR3 covers 15 residues. Between the trimmed V and J ends, which lost 3 bases and 0 bases, there was a span of 11 bases. Per the germline V gene, CDR1 is MNHNS and CDR2 is SASEGT. This sample's TCRbeta library carried unique molecular identifier barcodes. MiXCR, run by TCRdb on the PCR reads, gives a single entry per CDR3 protein. Among hundreds of thousands of distinct CDR3 sequences, 16% were seen once, and the ten largest hold 1.1%.

Sequenced here: PBMCs from the stem cell graft donor, sampled from the stem cell graft. The rearrangement joins TRBV6-1 to TRBJ1-1, with a tentative D call TRBD1 (5 bases). The sequence came from a human donor who donated a stem cell graft to a child with acute myeloid leukemia. In nucleotides, the CDR3 is TGTGCCAGCAGTGAGGCAGGGTATATGAACACTGAAGCTTTCTTT. Its translation: CASSEAGYMNTEAFF.